This TCR beta chain was observed in a study of CD8 T cells in Susac syndrome. This CDR3 comprises 14 residues. The V gene's germline CDR1 is LNHDA and CDR2 SQIVND (reference sequence). After removal of 3 bases from V and 8 bases from J, the junction contained 3 bases not matched to a gene. RNA amounts of about 0.5 to 1 ug underwent reverse transcription with random hexamers. Each CDR3 protein gets one entry after TCRdb re-called the immunoSEQ multiplex PCR reads with MiXCR. The profile covers 150,000 to 200,000 distinct CDR3 sequences, with more than 90% appearing a single time and 0.093% taken by the ten largest.

The source of this sequence is a human donor with multiple sclerosis. The sample comprised CD4+ T cells from PBMCs. This sequence joins TRBV19 and TRBJ1-6; 8 positions agree with TRBD1. The chain's CDR3 is CASSIRGPDSPLHF. As DNA, the CDR3 is TGTGCCAGTAGTATCAGGGGGCCGGATTCACCCCTCCACTTT. The variable domain in full, with the rest retrieved from reference TRBV19 and TRBJ1-6, is DGGITQSPKYLFRKEGQNVTLSCEQNLNHDAMYWYRQDPGQGLRLIYYSQIVNDFQKGDIAEGYSVSREKKESFPLTVTSAQKNPTAFYLCASSIRGPDSPLHFGNGTRLTVT.